The present entry profiles one T cell receptor beta chain with its context. Libraries were prepared by immunoSEQ multiplex PCR; TCRdb keeps only in-frame clonotypes and omits some of them. Found here are roughly 500,000 clones, 70% to 90% of them singletons; the top ten hold more than 10%. Trimming cost V 3 bases and J 0 bases, with 12 bases left between them. Germline V gene sequence: CDR1 SGDLS, CDR2 YYNGEE. The CDR3 has 15 amino acids. This sample stems from a study of Ad26.COV2.S vaccination and SARS-CoV-2 variants. Treatment meaning: roughly 18 received Ad26.COV2.S at low or high dose, single or two shots; five or six received placebo; per-sample allocation not given. Sampling happened 63 days after the first vaccine or placebo injection.

This sequence was found in a person aged 18-60 years who received the Ad26.COV2.S COVID-19 vaccine or a placebo. The V call is TRBV9, the J call TRBJ1-1, with D perhaps TRBD1 (5 bases). Specimen: peripheral blood, collected in a trial of Ad26.COV2.S vaccine versus placebo. The CDR3 sequence is CASSAPGQMNTEAFF. CDR3 coding DNA: TGTGCCAGCAGCGCTCCGGGGCAGATGAACACTGAAGCTTTCTTT.